This TCR beta chain was found in a study of T cells expressing NK-cell markers. Study conclusions and caveats: Researchers report these clonotypes also headed the CD3+CD56-NKG2C+ fraction in several donors.

Each CDR3 protein gets one entry in TCRdb, which reprocessed the 5' RACE reads and gives no DNA. The listing contains about 180,000 distinct CDR3 sequences. In regard to this clonotype: Its target is unknown.

This CDR3 is 13 amino acids long. The germline gives CDR1 MNHNS, CDR2 SASEGT. Sample: blood T cells: a sorted CD56 or NKG2C T cell subset, CD4+ or CD8+ T cells, or bulk PBMC T cells (not recorded which). The receptor was isolated from a man aged 18-70 years in good health. The V and J genes are TRBV6-1 and TRBJ2-3. The CDR3 loop reads CASSQTSTDTQYF.